The table lists the clone carrying this T cell receptor (beta chain) with a few counts. The antigen remains undetermined. The junction departs from germline at one end; a sequencing error may be responsible. With a J-beta primer mix and a sample-barcoded 5' primer, a second PCR ran roughly 6 to 11 cycles. TCRdb re-called the 5' RACE reads with MiXCR, one entry per CDR3 protein. The data show some 1.7 million distinct CDR3 sequences, 28% seen once. CDR3 length: 16 amino acids. Germline CDR1 SGHRS, CDR2 YFSETQ. The data derive from a study of blood T cells in healthy people across ages. A minimum of 7 million PBMCs was isolated per sample. Study-wide findings and caveats: A conclusive naive versus antigen-experienced comparison was prevented by the unsorted PBMCs.

The sample was blood. This TCR was recovered from a woman in her 30s in good health. V is TRBV5-1 and J is TRBJ2-3, with a weak D call TRBD1 (6 bases). This CDR3 is CANSFPLGGVTDTQYF. The DNA for the CDR3 is TGCGCCAACAGCTTTCCCCTAGGGGGAGTTACAGATACGCAGTATTTT.